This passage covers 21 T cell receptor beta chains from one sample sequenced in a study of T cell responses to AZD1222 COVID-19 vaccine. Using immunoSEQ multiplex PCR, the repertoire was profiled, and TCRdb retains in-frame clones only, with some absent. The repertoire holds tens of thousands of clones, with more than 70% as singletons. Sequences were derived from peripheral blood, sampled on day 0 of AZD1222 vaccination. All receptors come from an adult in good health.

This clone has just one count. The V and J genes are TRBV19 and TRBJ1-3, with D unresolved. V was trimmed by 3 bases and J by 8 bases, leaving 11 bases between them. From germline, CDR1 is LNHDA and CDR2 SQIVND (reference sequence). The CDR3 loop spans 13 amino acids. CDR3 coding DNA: TGTGCCAGTAGTATTGAGTTCCGGGACACCATATATTTT. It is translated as CASSIEFRDTIYF.

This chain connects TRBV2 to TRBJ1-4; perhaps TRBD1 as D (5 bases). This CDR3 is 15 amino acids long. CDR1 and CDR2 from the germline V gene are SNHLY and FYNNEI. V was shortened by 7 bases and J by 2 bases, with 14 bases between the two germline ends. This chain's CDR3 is CASTGGGYTNEKLFF. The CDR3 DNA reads TGTGCCAGCACCGGGGGGGGATACACTAATGAAAAACTGTTTTTT. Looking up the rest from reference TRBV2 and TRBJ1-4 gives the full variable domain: EPEVTQTPSHQVTQMGQEVILRCVPISNHLYFYWYRQILGQKVEFLVSFYNNEISEKSEIFDDQFSVERPDGSNFTLKIRSTKLEDSAMYFCASTGGGYTNEKLFFGSGTQLSVL.

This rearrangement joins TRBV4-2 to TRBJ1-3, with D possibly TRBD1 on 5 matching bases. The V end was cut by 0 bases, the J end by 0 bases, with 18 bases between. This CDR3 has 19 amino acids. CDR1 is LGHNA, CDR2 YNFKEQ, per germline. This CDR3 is CASSQDPGGAGSSGNTIYF. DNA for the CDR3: TGTGCCAGCAGCCAAGACCCGGGAGGGGCAGGCAGCTCTGGAAACACCATATATTTT.

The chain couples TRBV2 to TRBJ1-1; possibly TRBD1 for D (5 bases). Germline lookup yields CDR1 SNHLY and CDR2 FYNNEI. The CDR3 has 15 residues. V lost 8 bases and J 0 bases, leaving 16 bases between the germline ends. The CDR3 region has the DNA TGTGCCAGCCGGGTTAAGCCGGACATGAACACTGAAGCTTTCTTT. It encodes CASRVKPDMNTEAFF.

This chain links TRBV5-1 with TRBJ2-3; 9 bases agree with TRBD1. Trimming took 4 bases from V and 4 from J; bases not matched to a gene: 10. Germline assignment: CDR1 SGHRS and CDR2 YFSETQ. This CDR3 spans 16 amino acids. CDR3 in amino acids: CASSMTGTGSADTQYF. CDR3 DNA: TGCGCCAGCAGCATGACCGGGACAGGGTCGGCAGATACGCAGTATTTT.

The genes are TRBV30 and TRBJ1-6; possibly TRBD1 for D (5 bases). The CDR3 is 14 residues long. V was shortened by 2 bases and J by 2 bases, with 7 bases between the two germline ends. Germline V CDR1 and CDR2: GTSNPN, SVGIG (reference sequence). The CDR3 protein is CAWSSRAYNSPLHF. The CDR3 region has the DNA TGTGCCTGGAGTAGCAGGGCCTATAATTCACCCCTCCACTTT.

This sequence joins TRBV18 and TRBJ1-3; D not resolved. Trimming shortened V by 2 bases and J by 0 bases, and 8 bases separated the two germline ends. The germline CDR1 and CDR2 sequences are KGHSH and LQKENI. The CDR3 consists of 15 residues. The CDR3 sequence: CASSPWRASGNTIYF. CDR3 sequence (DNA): TGTGCCAGCTCACCATGGAGGGCCTCTGGAAACACCATATATTTT.

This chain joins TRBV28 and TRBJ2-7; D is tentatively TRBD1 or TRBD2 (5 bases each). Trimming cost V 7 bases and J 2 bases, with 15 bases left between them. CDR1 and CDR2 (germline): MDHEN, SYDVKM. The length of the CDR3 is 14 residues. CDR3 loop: CASNARVGAYEQYF. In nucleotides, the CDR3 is TGTGCCAGCAACGCGAGGGTAGGGGCCTACGAGCAGTACTTC.

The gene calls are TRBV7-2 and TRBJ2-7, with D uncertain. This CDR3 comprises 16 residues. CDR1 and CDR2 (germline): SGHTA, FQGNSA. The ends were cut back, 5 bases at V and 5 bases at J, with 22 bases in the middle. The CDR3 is CASSPSAWTSDHEQYF. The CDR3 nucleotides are TGTGCCAGCAGCCCGAGTGCTTGGACCAGCGACCACGAGCAGTACTTC. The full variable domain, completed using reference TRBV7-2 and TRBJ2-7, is GAGVSQSPSNKVTEKGKDVELRCDPISGHTALYWYRQSLGQGLEFLIYFQGNSAPDKSGLPSDRFSAERTGGSVSTLTIQRTQQEDSAVYLCASSPSAWTSDHEQYFGPGTRLTVT.

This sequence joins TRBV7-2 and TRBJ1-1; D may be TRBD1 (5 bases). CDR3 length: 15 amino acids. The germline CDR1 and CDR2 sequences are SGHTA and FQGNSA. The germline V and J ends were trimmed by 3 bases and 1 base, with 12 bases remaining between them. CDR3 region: CASSFTQAGNTEAFF. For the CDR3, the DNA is TGTGCCAGCAGCTTTACACAGGCTGGGAACACTGAAGCTTTCTTT.

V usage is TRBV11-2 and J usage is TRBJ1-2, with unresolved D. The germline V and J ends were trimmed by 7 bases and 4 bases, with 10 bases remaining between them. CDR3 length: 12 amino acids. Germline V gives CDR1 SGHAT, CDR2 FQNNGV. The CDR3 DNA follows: TGTGCCAGCACAGAGGGCACCTATGGCTACACCTTC. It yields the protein CASTEGTYGYTF.

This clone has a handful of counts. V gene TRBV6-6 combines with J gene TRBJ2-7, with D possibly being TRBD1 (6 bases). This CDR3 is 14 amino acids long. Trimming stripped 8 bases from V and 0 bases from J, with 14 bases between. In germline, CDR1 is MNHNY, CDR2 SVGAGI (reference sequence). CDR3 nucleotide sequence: TGTGCCAGCCGGCCCTGGGACACCTCCTACGAGCAGTACTTC. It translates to CASRPWDTSYEQYF.

CDR3 loop: CASSLEGDGARQQYF. The CDR3 nucleotides read TGTGCCAGCAGCTTGGAAGGGGATGGGGCGCGGCAGCAGTACTTC. V and J are TRBV5-4 and TRBJ2-7; a weak D match, TRBD1 (5 bases). The ends were cut back, 0 bases at V and 8 bases at J, with 18 bases in the middle. This CDR3 has 15 residues. The germline V gene encodes CDR1 SGHNT and CDR2 YYREEE (reference sequence).

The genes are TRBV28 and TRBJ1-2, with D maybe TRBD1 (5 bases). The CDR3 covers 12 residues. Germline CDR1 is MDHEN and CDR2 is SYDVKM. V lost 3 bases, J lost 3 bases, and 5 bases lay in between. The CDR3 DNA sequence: TGTGCCAGCAGTTTGGGACACTATGGCTACACCTTC. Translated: CASSLGHYGYTF.

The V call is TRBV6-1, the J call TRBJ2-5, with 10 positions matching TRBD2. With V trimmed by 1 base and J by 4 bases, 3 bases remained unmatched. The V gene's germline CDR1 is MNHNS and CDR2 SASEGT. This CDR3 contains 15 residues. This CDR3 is CASSEEAGGPETQYF. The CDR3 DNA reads TGTGCCAGCAGTGAAGAAGCGGGAGGGCCAGAGACCCAGTACTTC.

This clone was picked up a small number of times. The CDR3 coding sequence is TGTGCCATCAGAGGGACGGGGACAGTTGGAAACACCATATATTTT. Translated: CAIRGTGTVGNTIYF. The chain joins TRBV10-3 to TRBJ1-3; 7 bases are shared with TRBD1. After removal of 6 bases from V and 3 bases from J, the junction contained 8 bases not matched to a gene. This CDR3 region has 15 residues. Germline lookup yields CDR1 ENHRY and CDR2 SYGVKD.

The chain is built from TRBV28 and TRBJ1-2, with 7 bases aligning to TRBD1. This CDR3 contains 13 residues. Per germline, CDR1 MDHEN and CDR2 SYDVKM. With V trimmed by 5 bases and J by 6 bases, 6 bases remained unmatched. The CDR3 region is CASSLGQDDGYTF. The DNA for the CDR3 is TGTGCCAGCAGTCTCGGACAGGACGATGGCTACACCTTC.

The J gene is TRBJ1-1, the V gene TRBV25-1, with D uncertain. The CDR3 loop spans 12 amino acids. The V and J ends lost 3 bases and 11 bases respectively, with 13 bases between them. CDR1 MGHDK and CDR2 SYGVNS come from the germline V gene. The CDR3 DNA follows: TGTGCCAGCAGTGAGAGGCTGGCCGGGGCTTTCTTT. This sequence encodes CASSERLAGAFF.

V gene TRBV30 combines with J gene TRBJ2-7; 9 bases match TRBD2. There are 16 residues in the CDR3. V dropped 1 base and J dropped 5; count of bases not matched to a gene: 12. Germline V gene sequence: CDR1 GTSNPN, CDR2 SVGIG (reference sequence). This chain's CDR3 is CAWSGFRGRGRDEQYF. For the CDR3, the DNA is TGTGCCTGGAGTGGATTCCGGGGTCGCGGGAGGGACGAGCAGTACTTC. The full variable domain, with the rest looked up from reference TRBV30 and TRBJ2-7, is SQTIHQWPATLVQPVGSPLSLECTVEGTSNPNLYWYRQAAGRGLQLLFYSVGIGQISSEVPQNLSASRPQDRQFILSSKKLLLSDSGFYLCAWSGFRGRGRDEQYFGPGTRLTVT.

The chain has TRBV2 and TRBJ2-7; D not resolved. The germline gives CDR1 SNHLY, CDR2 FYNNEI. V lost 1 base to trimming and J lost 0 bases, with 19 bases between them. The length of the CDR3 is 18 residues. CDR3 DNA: TGTGCCAGCAGTGAAGTACCTTCCACAGTACCAAGCTCCTACGAGCAGTACTTC. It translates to CASSEVPSTVPSSYEQYF.

DNA of the CDR3: TGTGCCAGCAGTATCACGGTGAACACTGAAGCTTTCTTT. Its translation: CASSITVNTEAFF. V gene TRBV6-5 combines with J gene TRBJ1-1; D gene ambiguous. The CDR3 has 13 residues. Germline-derived CDR1 and CDR2 are MNHEY and SVGAGI. The V and J ends lost 5 bases and 0 bases respectively, with 7 bases between them.